Sequencing of this TCR beta chain was carried out in a study of T cells in Graves' hyperthyroidism and ophthalmopathy. Germline V gene sequence: CDR1 SGHVS, CDR2 FNYEAQ. Trimming took off 1 base at V and 7 bases at J, with 16 bases between the two ends. There are 15 residues in the CDR3. The source material, RNA transcripts, was used to amplify TCR beta CDR3 regions. Using the HTBI primer set, a first-round RT-PCR was run on the TCR CDR3. TCRdb reprocessed the multiplex PCR reads with MiXCR, giving one entry per CDR3 protein. The sample carries approximately 490,000 distinct CDR3 sequences, 22% recorded once.

Specimen: blood. The V call is TRBV7-6, the J call TRBJ1-2, with D possibly being TRBD1 (6 bases). This receptor was obtained from a woman in her 70s with Graves' ophthalmopathy. CDR3 loop: CASSLGPDRLSGYTF. The CDR3, as DNA: TGTGCCAGCAGCTTAGGTCCCGACAGGCTATCTGGCTACACCTTC.